This T cell receptor beta chain was captured in a study of tumor T cells in aggressive B-cell lymphoma. V was shortened by 2 bases and J by 10 bases, with 18 bases between the two germline ends. This CDR3 has 15 residues. Germline V lookup: CDR1 SEHNR, CDR2 FQNEAQ (reference sequence). The protocol was immunoSEQ multiplex PCR, while the TCRdb copy is restricted to in-frame clones and leaves out a portion. Of roughly 2,900 clones listed, around 91% are singletons. J is TRBJ2-1 and V is TRBV7-9; TRBD2 might be the D (6 bases). This clonotype was obtained from an adult with diffuse large B cell lymphoma. Source material: tumor tissue. CDR3 in amino acids: CASSLTGTSSGEQFF. CDR3 nucleotides: TGTGCCAGCAGCTTAACCGGGACTTCTTCTGGGGAGCAGTTCTTC.